What follows describes a single TCR beta chain. The antigen is undetermined. The data were taken from a study of blood T cells in healthy people across ages. The CDR3 consists of 15 residues. Trimming took off 6 bases at V and 2 bases at J, with 14 bases between the two ends. Study-level findings and limits: The long-lived group displayed more naive CD4+ cells, plus higher diversity, than the aged donors did.

With a J-beta primer mix and a sample-barcoded 5' primer, a second PCR ran about 7 to 12 cycles. A tag from a template-switch adaptor with 12 random nucleotides marked each cDNA molecule. Each sample yielded at least 3 million CDR3-containing paired-end reads. One entry per CDR3 protein results from TCRdb running MiXCR on the 5' RACE reads. In the table there are some 920,000 distinct CDR3 sequences, roughly 51% of which are singletons. The sequence was obtained from a woman in her fifties or sixties in good health. Sequencing was carried out using blood. The chain has TRBV23-1 and TRBJ2-1; D unresolved. TRBV23-1 is annotated as an ORF whose role is uncertain. The CDR3 coding sequence is TGCGCCAGCAGCCCCGGACGGAATACCTACAATGAGCAGTTCTTC. Amino acid sequence: CASSPGRNTYNEQFF.